This TCR beta chain is drawn from a study of OX40 agonist ivuxolimab in advanced cancers. Study context: Two patients with cutaneous melanoma and one with hepatocellular carcinoma, three in total, showed partial responses. Study-wide results and caveats: Dose levels from 0.1 to 3.0 mg/kg saw CD4+ and CD8+ blood T cells expand clonally by week 6. On average, CD8+ T cells showed a greater number of expanded clones than CD4+.

With respect to this clone: Its antigen is as yet unknown.

Germline loops: CDR1 SQVTM, CDR2 ANQGSEA. V lost 3 bases, J lost 0 bases, and 15 bases lay in between. This CDR3 has 16 amino acids. Libraries were prepared by immunoSEQ multiplex PCR; TCRdb keeps only in-frame clonotypes and omits some of them. Of roughly 72,000 clones detected, around 85% appear once; the ten largest clones hold 4.5% to 6%. Collection of blood occurred at baseline, at cycle 4 day 1, and at cycle 7 day 1. The source is an adult with an advanced solid tumor such as melanoma, head and neck, liver or kidney cancer. The sample in question was CD4+ or CD8+ T cells sorted from blood, obtained in a trial of the OX40 agonist ivuxolimab. This chain joins TRBV29-1 and TRBJ2-1; D may be TRBD1 or TRBD2 (6 bases each). The CDR3 DNA is TGCAGCGTTGAGCAAACAGGGAGGTCCTCCTACAATGAGCAGTTCTTC. It specifies CSVEQTGRSSYNEQFF.